The entry below gives a single TCR beta chain sequence along with its context. Its antigen is still unknown. Base-call qualities are not available, and no considerably larger clone is one nucleotide away. These data come from a study of technical replicates of blood from several donors (dated by TCRdb to about 2017). Receptors were amplified or captured by the immunoSEQ multiplex PCR assay. TCRdb stores this immuneACCESS table with in-frame sequences only. Part of the clones is absent; in the studies checked, under half of the shortfall reflects unresolved V genes, and no reason is known for the rest. Present in this sample are 55,000 to 75,000 clones, 90% to 95% of which were seen just once. The top ten constitute about 3.9% of the sample. Reading the germline V gene gives CDR1 SGHVS and CDR2 FQNEAQ. The CDR3 contains 21 residues, cysteine and phenylalanine counted. Only the CDR3 DNA is retained, 63 bases long and in frame from the first base. V is trimmed back by 5 bases and J by 2 bases, and the junction contains 21 bases that no gene match accounts for.

Sequencing was carried out using PBMCs. The sequence was collected from a human donor in good health. Some clones in this sample may be carry-over from other donors' samples. This chain is built from TRBV7-8 and TRBJ2-7, with 13 bases in between that match TRBD2. The CDR3 sequence is CASSPRTGQGTSGKLAYEQYF. Here is the DNA: TGTGCCAGCAGCCCTCGGACAGGGCAGGGGACTAGCGGGAAATTAGCCTACGAGCAGTACTTC.